The 23 T cell receptor beta chains given below trace back to one sample, sequenced in a study of T cell responses to AZD1222 COVID-19 vaccine. The table came from immunoSEQ multiplex PCR; TCRdb's copy has only in-frame clones and leaves some out. The sample has approximately 100,000 clones, 86% seen once. The sample here was peripheral blood, taken 28 days after the second dose of the MenACWY control vaccine. The receptors were gathered from an adult who received the MenACWY meningococcal vaccine as a control.

This chain joins TRBV5-1 and TRBJ2-1; 11 bases are shared with TRBD2. The CDR3 runs to 16 residues. Trimming cost V 6 bases and J 1 base; bases outside gene matches: 6. Germline V CDR1 and CDR2: SGHRS, YFSETQ. CDR3 sequence (DNA): TGCGCCAGCAAAGCTAGCGGGGGGTCTTCCTACAATGAGCAGTTCTTC. Translating gives CASKASGGSSYNEQFF.

The chain carries TRBV12-5 and TRBJ1-6, with TRBD1 as a possible D gene (5 bases). Deletions cut 0 bases from V and 4 bases from J, with 19 bases between. Germline V gives CDR1 LGHNT, CDR2 FRNRAP. This CDR3 spans 19 amino acids. This CDR3 is CASGLVGLGTLPYNSPLHF. The DNA for the CDR3 is TGTGCTAGTGGTTTGGTGGGCCTCGGGACCCTTCCTTATAATTCACCCCTCCACTTT.

V usage is TRBV13 and J usage is TRBJ1-4, with D maybe TRBD1 (6 bases). The CDR3 has 15 residues. Per the germline V gene, CDR1 is PRHDT and CDR2 is FYEKMQ (reference sequence). With 2 bases removed from V and 3 bases from J, the gap between germline ends came to 10 bases. The CDR3 DNA is TGTGCCAGCAGCTTATGGGGGGCAGCTAATGAAAAACTGTTTTTT. Protein sequence: CASSLWGAANEKLFF.

V is TRBV28 and J is TRBJ1-1; D is perhaps TRBD1 (5 bases). CDR1 is MDHEN, CDR2 SYDVKM, per germline. V dropped 2 bases and J dropped 0 bases, with 16 bases sitting between them. The CDR3 is 17 residues long. CDR3 sequence: CASSLVVGKGMNTEAFF. CDR3 in DNA: TGTGCCAGCAGTTTAGTGGTAGGGAAGGGGATGAACACTGAAGCTTTCTTT.

The chain uses TRBV7-2 and TRBJ2-2; D unclear. The CDR3 runs to 16 residues. Germline loops: CDR1 SGHTA, CDR2 FQGNSA. V was pared by 0 bases and J by 4 bases, with 12 bases between. DNA for the CDR3: TGTGCCAGCAGCTTAGCCACCGTCCGAAGCACCGGGGAGCTGTTTTTT. It yields the protein CASSLATVRSTGELFF. Drawing the rest from reference TRBV7-2 and TRBJ2-2, the complete variable domain is GAGVSQSPSNKVTEKGKDVELRCDPISGHTALYWYRQSLGQGLEFLIYFQGNSAPDKSGLPSDRFSAERTGGSVSTLTIQRTQQEDSAVYLCASSLATVRSTGELFFGEGSRLTVL.

This clone was seen only once. The chain couples TRBV7-9 to TRBJ1-2; D is possibly TRBD1 (5 bases). The V gene lost 5 bases and the J gene lost 7 bases, with 23 bases spanning the gap. Germline assignment: CDR1 SEHNR and CDR2 FQNEAQ (reference sequence). This CDR3 contains 16 residues. DNA of the CDR3: TGTGCCAGCAGCCCCGACACCGGGGCCGCATGGACTGGCTACACCTTC. The encoded protein is CASSPDTGAAWTGYTF.

V is TRBV3-1 (or the pseudogene TRBV3-2) and J is TRBJ2-6; D tentatively reads TRBD1 or TRBD2 (6 bases each). There are 17 residues in the CDR3. V lost 0 bases and J lost 4, with 13 bases in between. Germline V CDR1 and CDR2: LGHDT, YNNKEL (reference sequence). The CDR3 DNA reads TGTGCCAGCAGCCAAGAACCGGGGGCGCGCGGGGCCAACGTCCTGACTTTC. It is translated as CASSQEPGARGANVLTF.

The chain couples TRBV11-3 to TRBJ2-1, with a tentative D call TRBD2 (5 bases). The CDR3 is made up of 14 amino acids. Trimming removed 0 bases at V and 4 bases at J, with 7 bases between. Germline V gene lookup returns CDR1 SGHNT and CDR2 YENEEA. The CDR3 here is CASSLDGVYNEQFF. DNA for the CDR3: TGTGCCAGCAGCTTAGACGGGGTTTACAATGAGCAGTTCTTC. Variable domain in full (rest from reference TRBV11-3 and TRBJ2-1): EAGVVQSPRYKIIEKKQPVAFWCNPISGHNTLYWYLQNLGQGPELLIRYENEEAVDDSQLPKDRFSAERLKGVDSTLKIQPAELGDSAVYLCASSLDGVYNEQFFGPGTRLTVL.

This clone has only a few counts. V is TRBV25-1 and J is TRBJ1-4, with a weak D call TRBD1 (5 bases). Germline-derived CDR1 and CDR2 are MGHDK and SYGVNS. The CDR3 is 13 amino acids. With 10 bases removed from V and 6 bases from J, the gap between germline ends came to 15 bases. The CDR3 DNA is TGTGCCACCTCGACAGCTGAGTATGAAAAACTGTTTTTT. It translates to CATSTAEYEKLFF.

This sequence joins TRBV24-1 and TRBJ1-5; no clear D gene. This CDR3 region has 15 residues. V was cut by 7 bases and J by 0 bases, with 12 bases left in between. Germline loops: CDR1 KGHDR, CDR2 SFDVKD. The CDR3 nucleotides read TGTGCCACCAGCAGAGGCCCCCTTAGCAATCAGCCCCAGCATTTT. It specifies CATSRGPLSNQPQHF.

This chain joins TRBV4-2 and TRBJ2-7; D is possibly TRBD1 (6 bases). In germline, CDR1 is LGHNA, CDR2 YNFKEQ. The CDR3 is 17 amino acids. V lost 1 base and J 0 bases, leaving 16 bases between the germline ends. The CDR3 sequence is CASSQGDQGRFSYEQYF. DNA for the CDR3: TGTGCCAGCAGCCAAGGTGATCAGGGGCGGTTCTCCTACGAGCAGTACTTC.

The V gene is TRBV28, the J gene TRBJ2-7, with TRBD1 identical over 7 bases. Germline V CDR1 and CDR2: MDHEN, SYDVKM. Trimming took 5 bases from V and 1 from J; bases not matched to a gene: 2. The CDR3 loop spans 13 amino acids. CDR3 residues: CASSLTGSYEQYF. CDR3 nucleotides: TGTGCCAGCAGTCTGACAGGGTCCTACGAGCAGTACTTC.

The chain recombines TRBV20-1 with TRBJ1-2; D possibly corresponds to TRBD1 (6 bases). Germline CDR1 DFQATT, CDR2 SNEGSKA (reference sequence). The CDR3 totals 11 residues. Trimming left V 5 bases short and J 6 bases short, with 10 bases between. CDR3 sequence reads: CSAGGPDGYTF. The DNA of the CDR3 is TGCAGTGCTGGGGGCCCCGATGGCTACACCTTC.

This rearrangement joins TRBV20-1 to TRBJ1-4; D is ambiguous. CDR1 DFQATT and CDR2 SNEGSKA come from the germline V gene (reference sequence). CDR3 size: 13 residues. Trimming shortened V by 3 bases and J by 5 bases, and 10 bases separated the two germline ends. CDR3 sequence: CSASAGPNEKLFF. The CDR3 nucleotides read TGCAGTGCTAGTGCCGGGCCCAATGAAAAACTGTTTTTT.

This chain connects TRBV14 to TRBJ2-1; 15 bases align to TRBD2. Germline-derived CDR1 and CDR2 are SGHDN and FVKESK. The CDR3 runs 15 residues. Unmatched junction bases numbered 7, after V lost 4 bases and J lost 12 bases. Here the CDR3 reads CASSPGLAGGLLQFF. Here the CDR3 DNA reads TGTGCCAGCAGCCCGGGACTAGCGGGGGGATTGCTGCAGTTCTTC.

The genes are TRBV7-9 and TRBJ1-3; D perhaps matches TRBD1 (5 bases). Trimming took off 5 bases at V and 0 bases at J, with 14 bases between the two ends. Per germline, CDR1 SEHNR and CDR2 FQNEAQ (reference sequence). The CDR3 spans 16 residues. CDR3 DNA sequence: TGTGCCAGCAGCGTATGGTCGGGGCTCTCTGGAAACACCATATATTTT. Protein: CASSVWSGLSGNTIYF.

V gene TRBV3-1 (or the pseudogene TRBV3-2) combines with J gene TRBJ2-3; D not certain. From germline, CDR1 is LGHDT and CDR2 YNNKEL (reference sequence). Trimming removed 1 base from V and 2 bases from J, with 13 bases in between. The CDR3 extends over 16 amino acids. DNA for the CDR3: TGTGCCAGCAGCCAAGTGGAGACCGCGGCCACAGATACGCAGTATTTT. This codes for CASSQVETAATDTQYF.

The rearrangement joins TRBV7-2 to TRBJ1-2, with D possibly being TRBD1 (5 bases). CDR1 is SGHTA and CDR2 is FQGNSA in the germline V gene. The CDR3 length is 14 residues. V lost 5 bases to trimming and J lost 6 bases, with 16 bases between them. In DNA form, the CDR3 reads TGTGCCAGCAGCGTACAGGTCCGGCTGAATGGCTACACCTTC. Translation: CASSVQVRLNGYTF. Filled out from reference TRBV7-2 and TRBJ1-2, the complete variable domain reads GAGVSQSPSNKVTEKGKDVELRCDPISGHTALYWYRQSLGQGLEFLIYFQGNSAPDKSGLPSDRFSAERTGGSVSTLTIQRTQQEDSAVYLCASSVQVRLNGYTFGSGTRLTVV.

The chain is built from TRBV19 and TRBJ1-5; 10 nucleotides match TRBD1. Germline V gives CDR1 LNHDA, CDR2 SQIVND (reference sequence). The CDR3 loop spans 12 amino acids. In DNA, the CDR3 is TGTGCAATTGGACAGGGGGTTCAGCCCCAGCATTTT. It translates to CAIGQGVQPQHF.

V is TRBV30 and J is TRBJ2-7, with D perhaps being TRBD1 or TRBD2 (6 bases each). V dropped 2 bases and J dropped 2 bases, with 7 bases sitting between them. The CDR3 is 12 amino acids. Germline assignment: CDR1 GTSNPN and CDR2 SVGIG (reference sequence). The CDR3 loop is CAWSRGAYEQYF. The CDR3 region has the DNA TGTGCCTGGAGTAGGGGGGCCTACGAGCAGTACTTC.

DNA of the CDR3: TGTGCCAGCAGTTCTAAACCGGGGCAAGAGACCCAGTACTTC. Translated: CASSSKPGQETQYF. The chain employs TRBV7-2 and TRBJ2-5; tentatively, D is TRBD2 (5 bases). Trimming removed 6 bases from V and 2 bases from J, with 13 bases in between. The germline V gene has CDR1 SGHTA and CDR2 FQGNSA. This CDR3 is 14 amino acids long.

The gene calls are TRBV5-1 and TRBJ1-1; D unresolved. V lost 0 bases and J lost 1, with 7 bases in between. The germline V gene encodes CDR1 SGHRS and CDR2 YFSETQ. The CDR3 has 14 amino acids. This chain's CDR3 is CASSLEAENTEAFF. In DNA form, the CDR3 reads TGCGCCAGCAGCTTGGAAGCGGAGAACACTGAAGCTTTCTTT.

J is TRBJ1-1 and V is TRBV7-8; 7 bases are shared with TRBD1. This CDR3 is 14 amino acids long. From germline, CDR1 is SGHVS and CDR2 FQNEAQ. V was clipped by 5 bases and J by 1 base; unmatched bases: 4. CDR3 residues: CASSTNRGNTEAFF. The CDR3 region has the DNA TGTGCCAGCAGCACAAACAGGGGGAACACTGAAGCTTTCTTT.